Presented here are 23 T cell receptor beta chains from one specimen sequenced in a study of blood T cell repertoires in COVID-19 (dated by TCRdb to 2019 to 2021). The library relied on the immunoSEQ multiplex PCR assay. Entries here come from immuneACCESS through TCRdb and include only in-frame sequences with V and J called. Some clones fail to appear in such tables; in the studies checked, an unresolved V gene covers under half of the shortfall, and the cause of the remainder is unknown. For this sample there are about 180,000 clones; approximately 85% appear just once. The top ten hold 6% to 6.5% of the sample. Input material: PBMCs or T cells enriched from blood (not recorded which). Receptor source: a man in his forties who had recovered from COVID-19.

The V gene is TRBV19, the J gene TRBJ2-1; D gene unclear. The CDR3 is 13 amino acids. Germline-derived CDR1 and CDR2 are LNHDA and SQIVND (reference sequence). Trimming took off 2 bases at V and 9 bases at J, with 11 bases between the two ends. Here the CDR3 reads CASSISFLGEQFF. CDR3 DNA: TGTGCCAGTAGTATAAGTTTTCTCGGTGAGCAGTTCTTC.

V is TRBV19 and J is TRBJ1-3; 8 bases align to TRBD1. CDR1 and CDR2 from the germline V gene are LNHDA and SQIVND (reference sequence). Trimming cost V 1 base and J 3 bases; bases outside gene matches: 5. This CDR3 contains 16 residues. CDR3 region: CASSIGQGAGGNTIYF. The CDR3 DNA reads TGTGCCAGTAGTATAGGGCAGGGGGCTGGTGGAAACACCATATATTTT.

This clone was counted once. The chain employs TRBV28 and TRBJ2-5, with 8 bases aligning to TRBD2. Germline V CDR1 and CDR2: MDHEN, SYDVKM. J gave up 5 bases and V 6 bases, and 2 bases lay outside the gene matches. This CDR3 comprises 12 residues. The CDR3 DNA reads TGTGCCAGCAGCGGGGGGGGCGAGACCCAGTACTTC. Its translation: CASSGGGETQYF.

The chain employs TRBV27 and TRBJ2-3; possible D gene TRBD2, 7 bases. Trimming shortened V by 8 bases and J by 0 bases, and 12 bases separated the two germline ends. The CDR3 extends over 14 amino acids. CDR1 and CDR2 (germline): MNHEY, SMNVEV (reference sequence). DNA for the CDR3: TGTGCCAGCGGCGGGGGACAAAGCACAGATACGCAGTATTTT. It encodes CASGGGQSTDTQYF.

The chain recombines TRBV2 with TRBJ1-4; TRBD1 might be the D (5 bases). This CDR3 spans 14 amino acids. Trimming took off 6 bases at V and 8 bases at J, with 16 bases between the two ends. Germline assignment: CDR1 SNHLY and CDR2 FYNNEI. The CDR3 loop reads CASRGLVLWEKLFF. DNA for the CDR3: TGTGCCAGCAGGGGGCTGGTATTGTGGGAAAAACTGTTTTTT.

The rearrangement joins TRBV6-1 to TRBJ1-2; TRBD1 aligns across 7 bases. The CDR3 sequence is 14 residues long. V shed 3 bases, J shed 0 bases, and the junction held 1 base outside the gene matches. The germline V gene has CDR1 MNHNS and CDR2 SASEGT. In DNA, the CDR3 is TGTGCCAGCAGTGACGGGACAGCTAACTATGGCTACACCTTC. This gives the protein CASSDGTANYGYTF.

The V call is TRBV10-2, the J call TRBJ2-5; weak D call: TRBD2 (7 bases). Germline-derived CDR1 and CDR2 are WSHSY and SAAADI. The CDR3 consists of 15 residues. V was shortened by 4 bases and J by 1 base, with 13 bases between the two germline ends. The CDR3, as DNA: TGCGCCAGCAGTGCAGATAGGGGGGGCCAAGAGACCCAGTACTTC. Its translation: CASSADRGGQETQYF.

The V gene is TRBV7-9, the J gene TRBJ2-3, with D unclear. CDR1 and CDR2 from the germline V gene are SEHNR and FQNEAQ (reference sequence). V lost 4 bases and J 4 bases, leaving 9 bases between the germline ends. This CDR3 has 13 amino acids. The DNA of the CDR3 is TGTGCCAGCAGCTCTCTGAACTCAGATACGCAGTATTTT. It specifies CASSSLNSDTQYF.

By proportion, this clone is medium-sized. The chain carries TRBV6-2 or TRBV6-3 and TRBJ2-7; D is undetermined. The CDR3 contains 11 residues. CDR1 is MNHEY and CDR2 is SVGEGT in the germline V gene. Trimming took off 6 bases at V and 4 bases at J, with 7 bases between the two ends. The CDR3 sequence: CASSTNYEQYF. Here the CDR3 DNA reads TGTGCCAGCAGCACAAATTACGAGCAGTACTTC.

The chain joins TRBV19 to TRBJ1-5; 8 positions match TRBD1. J lost 1 base, V lost 10 bases, and 12 bases had no gene match. The CDR3 is made up of 16 amino acids. Germline CDR1 reads LNHDA; CDR2 reads SQIVND (reference sequence). The DNA of the CDR3 is TGTGCCACCCAAGATACAGGGGGTAGGAGCAATCAGCCCCAGCATTTT. Protein: CATQDTGGRSNQPQHF.

In its sample, this clone was seen once. The J gene is TRBJ1-1, the V gene TRBV28; 7 bases line up with TRBD1. Trimming cost V 5 bases and J 4 bases; bases outside gene matches: 10. The CDR3 extends over 15 amino acids. Germline values: CDR1 MDHEN, CDR2 SYDVKM. The chain's CDR3 is CASSLKRGGFTEAFF. CDR3 sequence (DNA): TGTGCCAGCAGTCTGAAAAGAGGGGGCTTCACTGAAGCTTTCTTT.

CDR3 sequence: CASSSRLTLGLEKLFF. CDR3 in DNA: TGTGCCAGCAGTTCACGGCTGACCCTTGGACTTGAAAAACTGTTTTTT. This chain joins TRBV28 and TRBJ1-4; D gene uncertain. CDR1 and CDR2 from the germline V gene are MDHEN and SYDVKM. The CDR3 length is 16 residues. Trimming pared 4 bases from V and 7 bases from J, leaving 19 bases between.

This clone was seen once. This rearrangement joins TRBV7-3 to TRBJ2-2; 10 positions match TRBD2. Germline trimming cut 5 bases from V and 0 bases from J; bases unmatched to any gene: 3. The germline gives CDR1 SGHTA, CDR2 FQGTGA. CDR3 size: 16 residues. The CDR3 sequence is CASSPTSGSNTGELFF. CDR3 nucleotides: TGTGCCAGCAGCCCGACTAGCGGGTCGAACACCGGGGAGCTGTTTTTT.

The chain joins TRBV7-9 to TRBJ1-2, with 7 bases matching TRBD1. V gave up 3 bases and J gave up 0 bases; unmatched junction bases: 4. This CDR3 is built from 15 residues. Germline values: CDR1 SEHNR, CDR2 FQNEAQ (reference sequence). The CDR3 here is CASSFTGAANYGYTF. The CDR3 DNA sequence: TGTGCCAGCAGCTTCACAGGGGCCGCTAACTATGGCTACACCTTC.

The chain combines TRBV5-5 with TRBJ2-7; 7 nucleotides line up with TRBD1. V gave up 6 bases and J gave up 3 bases; unmatched junction bases: 15. Germline V gives CDR1 SGHKS, CDR2 YYEKEE (reference sequence). The CDR3 has 16 amino acids. The CDR3 bases are TGTGCCAGCACCTTTTTAGAGAGACAGGGACGCTACGAGCAGTACTTC. Translation: CASTFLERQGRYEQYF.

The chain employs TRBV5-6 and TRBJ2-1; 8 bases agree with TRBD1. CDR1 SGHDT and CDR2 YYEEEE come from the germline V gene. Trimming cost V 1 base and J 8 bases; bases outside gene matches: 14. This CDR3 has 17 residues. The CDR3 sequence is CASSLTRTGKRSDEQFF. As DNA, the CDR3 is TGTGCCAGCAGCTTGACAAGGACAGGGAAAAGATCGGATGAGCAGTTCTTC. The variable domain in full, completed from reference TRBV5-6 and TRBJ2-1, reads DAGVTQSPTHLIKTRGQQVTLRCSPKSGHDTVSWYQQALGQGPQFIFQYYEEEERQRGNFPDRFSGHQFPNYSSELNVNALLLGDSALYLCASSLTRTGKRSDEQFFGPGTRLTVL.

The J gene is TRBJ1-2, the V gene TRBV5-6; D gene ambiguous. This CDR3 has 13 amino acids. Germline V lookup: CDR1 SGHDT, CDR2 YYEEEE. V was trimmed by 3 bases and J by 3 bases, leaving 9 bases between them. The CDR3 loop reads CASSYGSHYGYTF. CDR3 bases: TGTGCCAGCAGCTACGGGTCCCACTATGGCTACACCTTC.

This clone was counted once. The rearrangement links TRBV28 to TRBJ1-1; D uncertain. The CDR3 loop spans 11 amino acids. Germline CDR1 MDHEN, CDR2 SYDVKM. The germline V and J ends were trimmed by 2 bases and 7 bases, with 5 bases remaining between them. In DNA form, the CDR3 reads TGTGCCAGCAGTTTAGCAGGTGAAGCTTTCTTT. Translated, it gives CASSLAGEAFF.

The chain couples TRBV2 to TRBJ2-1; D is perhaps TRBD2 (6 bases). Germline V gene lookup returns CDR1 SNHLY and CDR2 FYNNEI. Trimming shortened V by 3 bases and J by 9 bases, and 18 bases separated the two germline ends. The CDR3 sequence is 15 residues long. CDR3 residues: CASSEEGLFYGEQFF. CDR3 DNA: TGTGCCAGCAGTGAGGAGGGCCTGTTCTACGGTGAGCAGTTCTTC.

This clone was seen a handful of times. The rearrangement joins TRBV5-6 to TRBJ1-2; TRBD1 matches at 9 bases. CDR1 is SGHDT and CDR2 is YYEEEE in the germline V gene. V dropped 3 bases and J dropped 1; count of bases not matched to a gene: 7. The CDR3 sequence is 16 residues long. The CDR3 sequence is CASSWTGVGFNYGYTF. CDR3 bases: TGTGCCAGCAGCTGGACAGGGGTTGGGTTTAACTATGGCTACACCTTC.

This chain connects TRBV19 to TRBJ1-5; 9 bases are a match to TRBD1. The CDR3 is made up of 16 amino acids. The V gene's germline CDR1 is LNHDA and CDR2 SQIVND (reference sequence). Trimming cost V 3 bases and J 1 base; bases outside gene matches: 4. CDR3 DNA: TGTGCCAGTAGTATTCTAGACAGGGGGAGCAATCAGCCCCAGCATTTT. It is translated as CASSILDRGSNQPQHF.

The genes are TRBV5-5 and TRBJ2-7; tentative D call: TRBD2 (6 bases). Germline V gene sequence: CDR1 SGHKS, CDR2 YYEKEE (reference sequence). The CDR3 has 15 amino acids. V was clipped by 3 bases and J by 3 bases, with 16 bases between them. The CDR3 nucleotides read TGTGCCAGCAGCTCCCCCGGGAGCAGATTCTACGAGCAGTACTTC. Amino acid sequence: CASSSPGSRFYEQYF. Together with reference TRBV5-5 and TRBJ2-7, the CDR3 gives the full variable domain: DAGVTQSPTHLIKTRGQQVTLRCSPISGHKSVSWYQQVLGQGPQFIFQYYEKEERGRGNFPDRFSARQFPNYSSELNVNALLLGDSALYLCASSSPGSRFYEQYFGPGTRLTVT.

The chain links TRBV3-1 (or the pseudogene TRBV3-2) to TRBJ1-3; D remains ambiguous. This CDR3 has 15 residues. Germline CDR1 reads LGHDT; CDR2 reads YNNKEL (reference sequence). V lost 0 bases and J 0 bases, leaving 6 bases between the germline ends. The CDR3 sequence is CASSQDNNSGNTIYF. DNA for the CDR3: TGTGCCAGCAGCCAAGATAACAACTCTGGAAACACCATATATTTT.